Below, one T cell receptor (beta chain) is given with its context. The data were obtained in a study of shared T cell receptors in the human thymus. The CDR3 contains 17 residues. Germline V gives CDR1 SGHVT, CDR2 SQSDAQ. Trimming removed 4 bases from V and 1 base from J; junction bases left unmatched: 12. Produced via immunoSEQ multiplex PCR; TCRdb's table is partial and in-frame only. Here the sample spans more than 300,000 clones, over 90% being singletons. The rearrangement uses TRBV7-4 and TRBJ2-5; 7 bases agree with TRBD2. The sequence came from a human donor. The sample comprised thymocytes. The CDR3 DNA is TGTGCCAGCAGCTCGAAGCCGTTAGCGGGTCCCCAAGAGACCCAGTACTTC. This translates into CASSSKPLAGPQETQYF.